The T cell receptor beta chain under discussion was sequenced for a study of blood T cell repertoires in COVID-19. Study summary: There were acute and convalescent COVID-19 samples, and they came from the United States, Italy and Spain. Sample material is recorded as cDNA or gDNA derived from T cells, B-cell-depleted T cells, or PBMCs.

CDR3 length: 15 residues. Deletions cut 2 bases from V and 3 bases from J, with 10 bases between. Germline CDR1 reads SEHNR; CDR2 reads FQNEAQ (reference sequence). As processed by the authors: Using reference gene primer amplification, nucleated cell counts were estimated. TCRdb's copy holds only in-frame clones and misses some; the assay was immunoSEQ multiplex PCR. Clonal size and the V and J genes are those of that table, whereas D and trimming came from the DNA. There are over 200,000 clones in the sample; approximately 84% occur only once, and 7.6% lies in the top ten. The sequenced sample consisted of peripheral blood. The J gene is TRBJ2-2, the V gene TRBV7-9, with D perhaps TRBD2 (6 bases). This receptor was obtained from a woman in her forties or fifties with active or convalescent COVID-19. The CDR3 bases are TGTGCCAGCAGCTTACGGCGGGGCTACACCGGGGAGCTGTTTTTT. Translation: CASSLRRGYTGELFF.